The clone carrying this TCR beta chain came up many times. No antigen is known for it. The sample belongs to a study of T-cell reconstitution after alpha-beta-depleted transplantation in children. The TCRbeta library incorporated unique molecular identifiers. Each CDR3 protein is one row after TCRdb ran MiXCR on the PCR reads. The repertoire includes 450,000 to 550,000 distinct CDR3 sequences, roughly 11% of them detected once, and around 15% sits in the top ten. V lost 5 bases to trimming and J lost 8 bases, with 4 bases between them. The CDR3 is made up of 10 amino acids. From germline, CDR1 is SNHLY and CDR2 FYNNEI. Study-wide results and caveats: Reportedly, only several hundred clones from non-depleted graft cells drove alpha-beta T-cell counts at about two months. Certain patients had high TCRbeta diversity at day 60, and it came from recipient T cells and thymic progenitors that survived. From newly produced T cells came most of the T-cell counts and diversity one year after transplant.

The sequenced sample was PBMCs, mostly from graft donor cells, obtained 180 days after TCRalphabeta/CD19-depleted stem cell transplant. The receptor was derived from a female patient aged 2-15 years who had a stem cell transplant for aplastic anemia, so the T cells may come from the graft donor. The chain uses TRBV2 and TRBJ2-1, with no clear D. The CDR3 DNA reads as TGTGCCAGCAGTAGGTATGAGCAGTTCTTC. Residues: CASSRYEQFF.